Sequencing of this T cell receptor (beta chain) was carried out in a study of cytomegalovirus exposure and HLA in healthy donors. Study-wide results and caveats: Researchers reportedly found TCR beta sequences accurately predicted most subjects' HLA-A and HLA-B alleles.

The primer mix had 60 Vbeta and 13 Jbeta primers. The assay was immunoSEQ multiplex PCR, and TCRdb's table has in-frame clones only and misses some. The table includes under 200,000 clones, roughly 80% detected once. This clone occurred once. Its antigen is unidentified. Germline lookup yields CDR1 SGHRS and CDR2 YFSETQ. This CDR3 is 12 amino acids long. With 1 base removed from V and 8 bases from J, the gap between germline ends came to 9 bases. The receptor comes from a male donor in good health and CMV-seropositive. The chain joins TRBV5-1 to TRBJ1-2, with D unclear. The specimen was PBMCs. The CDR3 DNA sequence: TGCGCCAGCAGCTTGAGCCGGGTGGGCTACACCTTC. Translating gives CASSLSRVGYTF.